This T cell receptor beta chain is drawn from a study of blood T cells in healthy people across ages. As for the study in general: About one barcoded beta molecule was captured per two T cells (by template switching). Study-wide points: Expanded clonotype changes were possibly confounded by unknown donor CMV status. Per million T cells, TCR beta diversity dropped roughly linearly as age increased.

This clonotype was seen a few times. The antigen is not known. Per the germline V gene, CDR1 is MNHNS and CDR2 is SASEGT. Losses at the gene ends were 6 bases for V and 0 bases for J; bases not matched to a gene: 8. The CDR3 runs 16 residues. Together with a sample-barcoded 5' primer, a J-beta primer mix was included in a second PCR lasting roughly 6 to 12 cycles. Via MiXCR, TCRdb re-called the 5' RACE reads, giving one row per CDR3 protein. The data hold some 1,000,000 distinct CDR3 sequences, with approximately 25% observed a single time. This sample also belongs to another study, concerning T cells of mothers and their children. According to that study: The second PCR used the M1S primer, and this primer added sample barcodes and 2-4 random nucleotides.

The chain carries TRBV6-1 and TRBJ2-1; 7 nucleotides align to TRBD2. This receptor was identified in a girl aged 2 to 10 in good health. The sample was blood. In nucleotides, the CDR3 is TGTGCCAGCAGGCGACTAGCAGAGAGCTCCTACAATGAGCAGTTCTTC. It codes for CASRRLAESSYNEQFF.